At least ten counts were recorded for the clone carrying this T cell receptor beta chain. Its target is not known. TCRdb reprocessed the 5' RACE reads with MiXCR, giving one entry per CDR3 protein. The table includes approximately 890,000 distinct CDR3 sequences, 9% to 15% detected once. All of the donors were Caucasians in good health. The sample comes from a study of identical twins. Study observations and caveats: There is a chance that invariant MAIT and iNKT cells partially muddied zero-insertion analyses.

The CDR3 consists of 15 residues. Looked up from germline, CDR1 is DFQATT and CDR2 is SNEGSKA (reference sequence). V was pared by 6 bases and J by 0 bases, with 9 bases of the junction left unmatched. The sample was also reused in another study, on yellow fever vaccine responses in identical twins. That work adds: Reportedly, twins' vaccine T cell responses looked partly convergent and partly personalized.

Sequenced sample: PBMCs. The TCR sequence derives from a woman under 30 in good health. The chain is built from TRBV20-1 and TRBJ2-7; 9 bases match TRBD2. Here the CDR3 reads CSARPGTSSSYEQYF. DNA for the CDR3: TGCAGTGCACGTCCCGGGACTAGCAGCTCCTACGAGCAGTACTTC.